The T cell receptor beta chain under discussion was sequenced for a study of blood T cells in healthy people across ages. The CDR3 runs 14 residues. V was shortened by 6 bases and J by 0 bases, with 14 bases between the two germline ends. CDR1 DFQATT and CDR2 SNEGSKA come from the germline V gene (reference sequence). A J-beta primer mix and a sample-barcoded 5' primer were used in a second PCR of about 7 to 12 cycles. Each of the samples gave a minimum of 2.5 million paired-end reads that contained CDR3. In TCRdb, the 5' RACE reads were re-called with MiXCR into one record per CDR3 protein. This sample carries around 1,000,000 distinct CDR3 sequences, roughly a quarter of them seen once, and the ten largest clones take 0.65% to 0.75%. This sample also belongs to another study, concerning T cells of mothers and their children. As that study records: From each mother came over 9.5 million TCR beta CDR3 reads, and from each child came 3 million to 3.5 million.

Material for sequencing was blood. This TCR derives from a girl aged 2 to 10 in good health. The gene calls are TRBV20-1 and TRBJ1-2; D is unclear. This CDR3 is CSASQVGANYGYTF. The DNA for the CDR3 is TGCAGTGCCTCCCAGGTGGGCGCTAACTATGGCTACACCTTC.